This TCR beta chain came from a study of T cell repertoires in cytomegalovirus infection. Across the whole study: It can be stated that public TCR beta signatures indicated CMV infection as well as a matching HLA type. Broader study findings: The cumulative frequency of public TCR beta families distinguished individuals who carried CMV together with the relevant HLA.

To note about this clonotype: The antigen is unknown.

The germline CDR1 and CDR2 sequences are MDHEN and SYDVKM. CDR3 size: 16 residues. The V end was cut by 3 bases, the J end by 5 bases, with 17 bases between. MiXCR was run by TCRdb on the reads, yielding one entry per CDR3 protein. Here the sample spans a few hundred thousand distinct CDR3 sequences, under 45% being singletons. The TCR was taken from a human donor in good health (CMV status not recorded). Some clones in this sample may be carry-over from other donors' samples. V gene TRBV28 combines with J gene TRBJ1-5; possibly TRBD1 for D (5 bases). The starting material was cultured PBMCs, obtained from culture after CMV antigen stimulation. The CDR3 DNA is TGTGCCAGCAGTTTTAGTTTCCAGGGACCCGATCAGCCCCAGCATTTT. As protein: CASSFSFQGPDQPQHF.